A selection of T cell receptor beta chains follows, all from one sample in a study of T cell responses to AZD1222 COVID-19 vaccine. Sequencing was performed with immunoSEQ multiplex PCR; in TCRdb, only in-frame clones are kept and a portion is missing. The repertoire holds approximately 130,000 clones, with over 75% as singletons. Here the sequenced sample was peripheral blood, taken 28 days after the second AZD1222 dose. These receptors all come from an adult who received the AZD1222 COVID-19 vaccine. CDR3s include the opening cysteine and the closing phenylalanine or tryptophan.

V gene: TRBV27; CDR3 protein: CASRITGGETQYF
V gene: TRBV5-1; CDR3 protein: CASSFAGPSGTEAFF
V gene: TRBV6-2/TRBV6-3; CDR3 protein: CASSYSREQYF
V gene: TRBV7-6; CDR3 protein: CASSPSPSGGDNEQFF
V gene: TRBV5-1; CDR3 protein: CASSVGQGSYNEQFF
V gene: TRBV12-3/TRBV12-4; CDR3 protein: CASSLDRALEAFF
V gene: TRBV10-3; CDR3 protein: CAIKPGLDDYEQYF
V gene: TRBV5-6; CDR3 protein: CASSRESTGELFF
V gene: TRBV28; CDR3 protein: CASCQTSWSYNEQFF
V gene: TRBV6-5; CDR3 protein: CASSWGQGGGYGYTF
V gene: TRBV6-1; CDR3 protein: CASSEIGLEAFF
V gene: TRBV28; CDR3 protein: CASSQTNEKLFF
V gene: TRBV5-6; CDR3 protein: CASILIGRSNTGELFF
V gene: TRBV30; CDR3 protein: CAWSLGLDHEQYF
V gene: TRBV9; CDR3 protein: CASSVGGLASYEQYF
V gene: TRBV28; CDR3 protein: CASISAGQDQPQHF
V gene: TRBV2; CDR3 protein: CASKAINDLGSAF
V gene: TRBV28; CDR3 protein: CASTDRGTEAFF
V gene: TRBV19; CDR3 protein: CASKKSSYNSPLHF
V gene: TRBV5-5; CDR3 protein: CASSLVRESYEQYF
V gene: TRBV7-7; CDR3 protein: CASSLEGPETQYF
V gene: TRBV2; CDR3 protein: CASSELTGNTEAFF
V gene: TRBV11-3; CDR3 protein: CASSLEGGYNEQFF